Shown below are 2 T cell receptor beta chains from a single sample sequenced in a study of shared clonotypes between healthy human individuals. Clones were read by immunoSEQ multiplex PCR, and TCRdb kept only the in-frame ones, dropping some. The sample lists about 2 million clones; less than 95% were seen once. CD8 cells classed as naive were CD45RO-negative and positively selected for CCR7, excluding terminally differentiated effector memory CD45RA+ cells. The sequenced sample was naive CD8+ T cells sorted from blood. Receptors originate from a man aged 18 to 29 in good health.

The chain links TRBV25-1 to TRBJ1-2; TRBD1 matches at 7 bases. The CDR3 sequence is 13 residues long. Germline V lookup: CDR1 MGHDK, CDR2 SYGVNS. J was trimmed by 6 bases and V by 4 bases; bases with no gene match: 5. In DNA form, the CDR3 reads TGTGCCAGCAGTGGACCGGGACAGCATGGCTACACCTTC. It is translated as CASSGPGQHGYTF.

The rearrangement joins TRBV5-4 to TRBJ2-3; perhaps D is TRBD1 or TRBD2 (6 bases each). V was clipped by 2 bases and J by 4 bases, with 14 bases between them. The germline V gene has CDR1 SGHNT and CDR2 YYREEE (reference sequence). The CDR3 totals 15 residues. CDR3 sequence: CASSFTGAVADTQYF. As DNA, the CDR3 is TGTGCCAGCAGCTTTACGGGGGCAGTTGCAGATACGCAGTATTTT.